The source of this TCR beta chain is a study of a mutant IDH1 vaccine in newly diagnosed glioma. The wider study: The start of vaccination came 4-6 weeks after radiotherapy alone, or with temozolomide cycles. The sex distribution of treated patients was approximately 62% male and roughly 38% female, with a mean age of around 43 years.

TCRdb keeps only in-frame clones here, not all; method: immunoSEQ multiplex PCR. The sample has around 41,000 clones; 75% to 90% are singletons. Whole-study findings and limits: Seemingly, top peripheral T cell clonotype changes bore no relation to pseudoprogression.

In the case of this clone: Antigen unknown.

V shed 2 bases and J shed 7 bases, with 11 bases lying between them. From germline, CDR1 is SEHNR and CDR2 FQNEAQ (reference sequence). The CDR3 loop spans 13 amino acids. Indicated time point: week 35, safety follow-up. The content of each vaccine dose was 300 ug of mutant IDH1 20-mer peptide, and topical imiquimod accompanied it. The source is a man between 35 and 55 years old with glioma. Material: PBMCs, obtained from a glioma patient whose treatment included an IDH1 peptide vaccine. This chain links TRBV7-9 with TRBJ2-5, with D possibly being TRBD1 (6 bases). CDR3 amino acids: CASSLQGRGTQYF. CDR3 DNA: TGTGCCAGCAGCTTACAGGGCAGGGGGACCCAGTACTTC.